One and the same sample provided the 21 T cell receptor beta chains below, sequenced in a study of memory B cells and T cells in multiple sclerosis. The data were produced by immunoSEQ multiplex PCR, yet TCRdb's version contains in-frame clones alone and is incomplete. The sample has some 48,000 clones, 82% seen once; the top ten hold 0.85% to 1.2%. Separate sequencing covered autoproliferating (CFSE-dim) and non-proliferating (CFSE-high) T cells from stimulus-free culture. Pooled replicate wells came from some 5x10^7 CFSE-labeled PBMCs cultured about seven days without stimulus. Their antigens are not known. The material sequenced was PBMCs from blood kept in culture. The receptor source for this set is a human donor with multiple sclerosis.

This sequence joins TRBV9 and TRBJ1-6, with D maybe TRBD1 (6 bases). CDR3 length equals 14 residues. The germline gives CDR1 SGDLS, CDR2 YYNGEE. V lost 3 bases, J lost 11 bases, and 15 bases lay in between. CDR3: CASSAEGGETPLHF. The CDR3 region has the DNA TGTGCCAGCAGCGCCGAGGGGGGGGAAACACCCCTCCACTTT. The entire variable domain, with the rest obtained from reference TRBV9 and TRBJ1-6, is as follows: DSGVTQTPKHLITATGQRVTLRCSPRSGDLSVYWYQQSLDQGLQFLIQYYNGEERAKGNILERFSAQQFPDLHSELNLSSLELGDSALYFCASSAEGGETPLHFGNGTRLTVT.

This sequence joins TRBV2 and TRBJ1-4; TRBD1 agrees at 9 bases. In germline, CDR1 is SNHLY, CDR2 FYNNEI. J lost 10 bases, V lost 5 bases, and 8 bases had no gene match. The CDR3 is made up of 14 amino acids. CDR3 in amino acids: CASSPGQGRVKLFF. CDR3 DNA sequence: TGTGCCAGCAGTCCGGGACAGGGTCGAGTAAAACTGTTTTTT.

The chain uses TRBV29-1 and TRBJ2-1, with D uncertain. This CDR3 is built from 11 residues. Germline assignment: CDR1 SQVTM and CDR2 ANQGSEA. Trimming pared 5 bases from V and 6 bases from J, leaving 8 bases between. CDR3 region: CSVSDRNEQFF. In DNA, the CDR3 is TGCAGCGTTTCCGACCGCAATGAGCAGTTCTTC.

V and J are TRBV30 and TRBJ1-5; weak D call: TRBD1 (5 bases). The CDR3 consists of 13 residues. Germline lookup yields CDR1 GTSNPN and CDR2 SVGIG (reference sequence). With 1 base removed from V and 3 bases from J, the gap between germline ends came to 7 bases. CDR3 nucleotides: TGTGCCTGGAGTGGACAGATCAATCAGCCCCAGCATTTT. It encodes CAWSGQINQPQHF. The full variable domain, rest sourced from reference TRBV30 and TRBJ1-5, is SQTIHQWPATLVQPVGSPLSLECTVEGTSNPNLYWYRQAAGRGLQLLFYSVGIGQISSEVPQNLSASRPQDRQFILSSKKLLLSDSGFYLCAWSGQINQPQHFGDGTRLSIL.

The sample holds a few counts of this clone. The V gene is TRBV5-4, the J gene TRBJ2-5, with D possibly being TRBD2 (5 bases). Germline loops: CDR1 SGHNT, CDR2 YYREEE (reference sequence). The V end lost 3 bases, the J end lost 2 bases, and 11 bases lay between the germline ends. The CDR3 is 14 amino acids. The CDR3 is CASSSWTGQETQYF. CDR3 nucleotide sequence: TGTGCCAGCAGCTCATGGACGGGGCAAGAGACCCAGTACTTC.

The chain employs TRBV7-2 and TRBJ1-3; unclear D gene. The V gene's germline CDR1 is SGHTA and CDR2 FQGNSA. V was cut by 3 bases and J by 2 bases, with 17 bases left in between. This CDR3 region has 17 residues. CDR3 in DNA: TGTGCCAGCAGCTTGCTAGGGTCCAGAGAGACTGGAAACACCATATATTTT. This sequence encodes CASSLLGSRETGNTIYF. The whole variable domain, remainder taken from reference TRBV7-2 and TRBJ1-3, is GAGVSQSPSNKVTEKGKDVELRCDPISGHTALYWYRQSLGQGLEFLIYFQGNSAPDKSGLPSDRFSAERTGGSVSTLTIQRTQQEDSAVYLCASSLLGSRETGNTIYFGEGSWLTVV.

This clone was seen only a few times. The V gene is TRBV19, the J gene TRBJ1-5, with a possible D match to TRBD1 (6 bases). The V and J ends lost 4 bases and 6 bases respectively, with 16 bases between them. CDR1 LNHDA and CDR2 SQIVND come from the germline V gene (reference sequence). The CDR3 loop spans 15 amino acids. In nucleotides, the CDR3 is TGTGCCAGTAGTACACAGGGTGGGGGTTTTCAGCCCCAGCATTTT. It codes for CASSTQGGGFQPQHF. Based on the CDR3 plus reference TRBV19 and TRBJ1-5, the full variable domain is DGGITQSPKYLFRKEGQNVTLSCEQNLNHDAMYWYRQDPGQGLRLIYYSQIVNDFQKGDIAEGYSVSREKKESFPLTVTSAQKNPTAFYLCASSTQGGGFQPQHFGDGTRLSIL.

The rearrangement joins TRBV6-7 to TRBJ1-5; D is uncertain. TRBV6-7 belongs to the ORF category, with a function that is uncertain. CDR3 length: 14 residues. Trimming cost V 0 bases and J 7 bases, with 10 bases left between them. The CDR3 DNA is TGTGCCAGCAGTTACTCGGTTAAGGGACAGCCCCAGCATTTT. Its protein is CASSYSVKGQPQHF.

This chain uses TRBV6-1 with TRBJ1-6; D remains unclear. With 4 bases removed from V and 0 bases from J, the gap between germline ends came to 10 bases. The germline CDR1 and CDR2 sequences are MNHNS and SASEGT. CDR3 length equals 16 residues. CDR3 amino acids: CASSAPASSYNSPLHF. The CDR3 region has the DNA TGTGCCAGCAGTGCCCCGGCGAGCTCCTATAATTCACCCCTCCACTTT.

The chain couples TRBV10-3 to TRBJ1-6; tentative D call: TRBD1 (5 bases). The CDR3 covers 14 residues. Germline V gene data show CDR1 as ENHRY and CDR2 as SYGVKD. Trimming pared 0 bases from V and 10 bases from J, leaving 10 bases between. The CDR3 spells CAISESRDGSPLHF. The CDR3 nucleotides are TGTGCCATCAGTGAGTCAAGGGACGGGTCACCCCTCCACTTT.

The table lists this clone with a count of one. The chain carries TRBV4-2 and TRBJ2-1; D not resolved. V was clipped by 0 bases and J by 10 bases, with 10 bases between them. CDR3 length: 13 residues. Germline V gene sequence: CDR1 LGHNA, CDR2 YNFKEQ. The CDR3 is CASSQDNGSEQFF. The CDR3, as DNA: TGTGCCAGCAGCCAAGATAACGGGTCCGAGCAGTTCTTC.

This clone was counted a few times. The chain employs TRBV30 and TRBJ1-1; D unclear. This CDR3 is built from 8 residues. V was clipped by 4 bases and J by 10 bases, with 4 bases between them. Germline values: CDR1 GTSNPN, CDR2 SVGIG (reference sequence). CDR3 sequence: CAWNRAFF. Here the CDR3 DNA reads TGTGCCTGGAATAGAGCTTTCTTT.

CDR3 DNA sequence: TGCGCCAGCAGCTTCCGGGACAGGGAGCCCACAGATACGCAGTATTTT. Its translation is CASSFRDREPTDTQYF. The chain combines TRBV5-1 with TRBJ2-3, with 9 bases that match TRBD1. The CDR3 extends over 16 amino acids. The germline V gene has CDR1 SGHRS and CDR2 YFSETQ. Trimming removed 2 bases from V and 2 bases from J; junction bases left unmatched: 6. The full variable domain, rest sourced from reference TRBV5-1 and TRBJ2-3, is KAGVTQTPRYLIKTRGQQVTLSCSPISGHRSVSWYQQTPGQGLQFLFEYFSETQRNKGNFPGRFSGRQFSNSRSEMNVSTLELGDSALYLCASSFRDREPTDTQYFGPGTRLTVL.

This chain joins TRBV10-3 and TRBJ2-5; D unclear. The V gene's germline CDR1 is ENHRY and CDR2 SYGVKD. V was shortened by 0 bases and J by 6 bases, with 2 bases between the two germline ends. The CDR3 is 11 residues long. Written as DNA, the CDR3 is TGTGCCATCAGTGAGTCGAAGACCCAGTACTTC. Translated, it gives CAISESKTQYF.

The rearrangement links TRBV10-1 to TRBJ2-5, with unresolved D. The ends were cut back, 3 bases at V and 3 bases at J, with 11 bases in the middle. CDR3 length: 14 amino acids. Germline V lookup: CDR1 WNHNN, CDR2 SYGVQD (reference sequence). CDR3 DNA sequence: TGCGCCAGCAGTGACCCCGCAGCTGAAGAGACCCAGTACTTC. This gives the protein CASSDPAAEETQYF.

Comments on this clone: Other DNA sequences in the same sample also yield this CDR3. The chain recombines TRBV30 with TRBJ1-3, with D perhaps matching TRBD1 (5 bases). The length of the CDR3 is 13 residues. The germline V gene encodes CDR1 GTSNPN and CDR2 SVGIG (reference sequence). The V end lost 8 bases, the J end lost 10 bases, and 21 bases lay between the germline ends. CDR3 amino acids: CARSPPGRETIYF. In DNA, the CDR3 is TGTGCCCGCAGCCCCCCAGGGCGGGAGACCATATATTTT. Drawing the rest from reference TRBV30 and TRBJ1-3, the complete variable domain is SQTIHQWPATLVQPVGSPLSLECTVEGTSNPNLYWYRQAAGRGLQLLFYSVGIGQISSEVPQNLSASRPQDRQFILSSKKLLLSDSGFYLCARSPPGRETIYFGEGSWLTVV.

V gene TRBV5-1 combines with J gene TRBJ2-2; D gene uncertain. The CDR3 is made up of 14 amino acids. Germline CDR1 is SGHRS and CDR2 is YFSETQ. Trimming took 0 bases from V and 3 from J, leaving 6 bases between them. The CDR3 is CASSLDLYTGELFF. For the CDR3, the DNA is TGCGCCAGCAGCTTGGACCTCTACACCGGGGAGCTGTTTTTT.

This sequence joins TRBV27 and TRBJ2-3, with D hard to call. Germline CDR1 is MNHEY and CDR2 is SMNVEV (reference sequence). Trimming took off 9 bases at V and 5 bases at J, with 12 bases between the two ends. The CDR3 has 12 amino acids. CDR3 residues: CASKSFGDTQYF. The CDR3 DNA sequence: TGTGCCAGTAAAAGTTTCGGAGATACGCAGTATTTT.

The rearrangement links TRBV6-6 to TRBJ1-2; D is perhaps TRBD1 (5 bases). With 0 bases removed from V and 4 bases from J, the gap between germline ends came to 12 bases. Germline-derived CDR1 and CDR2 are MNHNY and SVGAGI (reference sequence). This CDR3 comprises 15 residues. The CDR3 region has the DNA TGTGCCAGCAGTTACTCGAACACAGGAGGCTATGGCTACACCTTC. Translating gives CASSYSNTGGYGYTF.

The chain is built from TRBV4-3 and TRBJ1-2; no clear D gene. This CDR3 is built from 14 residues. Germline V gene lookup returns CDR1 LGHNA and CDR2 YSLEER. Trimming took 0 bases from V and 7 from J, leaving 12 bases between them. CDR3 residues: CASSQDISSGGYTF. DNA of the CDR3: TGCGCCAGCAGCCAAGATATAAGCTCGGGTGGCTACACCTTC.

Only one count was recorded for this clone. The chain has TRBV7-6 and TRBJ2-3; TRBD2 matches 10 bases. From germline, CDR1 is SGHVS and CDR2 FNYEAQ. The CDR3 extends over 15 amino acids. Unmatched junction bases numbered 5, after V lost 2 bases and J lost 6 bases. This CDR3 reads CASSLSGGAWDTQYF. In nucleotides, the CDR3 is TGTGCCAGCAGCTTAAGCGGGGGGGCCTGGGATACGCAGTATTTT.